This is a list of T cell receptor beta chains from one sample in a study of human T cells and chemical hapten exposure. TCRdb re-derived calls from the RACE reads in MiXCR, one entry per CDR3 protein. The sample contains over 65,000 distinct CDR3 sequences, 9.5% to 12% of which appear only once. Sequences were derived from whole blood, sampled in connection with sensitization to the hapten diphenylcyclopropenone (DPC). These receptors came from a woman in her forties or fifties with alopecia areata. Some clones in this sample may be carry-over from other donors' samples. Each CDR3 is given with its conserved first and last residue. A D gene is named only where the DNA matches it firmly.

v_call d_call cdr3_aa
TRBV6-1 TRBD2 CASSERRASGSREQFF
TRBV28 . CASTLSWRTAYEQYF
TRBV28 . CASRRLLREQYF
TRBV20-1 TRBD2 CSARGLGGRQTREQYF
TRBV7-9 . CASSKDTNNQPQHF
TRBV5-1 . CASGAYTGELFF
TRBV6-6 . CASSQGENSPLHF
TRBV7-6 TRBD2 CASSFGTSGTGELFF
TRBV2 . CASSERWGTQYF
TRBV5-5 . CASSLGETADYEQYF
TRBV5-1 . CASSLRTGNEAFF
TRBV4-3 . CASRPTFSGNTIYF
TRBV20-1 TRBD1 CSAGDRGGQPQHF
TRBV7-7 . CASKPPGQEQFF
TRBV12-3/TRBV12-4 . CASRADTTEAFF
TRBV18 . CASSPLNLAVAEQFF
TRBV4-2 . CASSQDREGTYGYTF
TRBV28 . CANSLSSGAGTEAFF
TRBV7-2 . CASSYDLYEQYF
TRBV4-1 . CASSPMSSQPQHF
TRBV3-1 TRBD2 CASSQAGTTSMTEQFF
TRBV28 . CASSLGQRDTEAFF
TRBV7-9 . CASSSEIGKSNSYEQYF
TRBV7-8 . CASSPSSREHIESPLHF
TRBV18 . CASSLDRSNIQYF
TRBV7-2 TRBD1 CASSSTPGQGYNEQFF
TRBV7-6 TRBD2 CASSLLAGVPSYEQYF
TRBV9 . CASSEGGQGRSLGPDLNYGYTF
TRBV7-3 . CASSRQTTANTGELFF
TRBV10-3 TRBD1 CAISESGPGTGNEKLFF
TRBV27 . CASSRGSGYEQYF
TRBV6-2/TRBV6-3 . CASHNAGLSADTQYF
TRBV7-2 TRBD2 CASSLFVPSGRAIVYEQYF
TRBV28 . CASSQLSRQYF
TRBV4-2 . CASSQDGTKDTEAFF
TRBV3-1 TRBD2 CASSHLAGEDTQYF
TRBV3-1 TRBD2 CASRLAGRNTGELFF
TRBV6-5 TRBD2 CASTPSRLAGVGETQYF
TRBV28 . CASSPDSAYEQYF
TRBV2 TRBD1 CASSGRQGALGEQYF
TRBV4-2 TRBD2 CASSQDVTSGHNEQFF